The 10 T cell receptor beta chains below were found in one sample sequenced in a study of T-cell reconstitution after alpha-beta-depleted transplantation in children. Molecular barcoding with unique molecular identifiers was used for the TCRbeta library. TCRdb analysed the PCR reads with MiXCR anew, one entry per CDR3 protein. The sample lists just over 950,000 distinct CDR3 sequences, around 30% occurring once. This material consisted of PBMCs, mostly from graft donor cells, taken 360 days after TCRalphabeta/CD19-depleted stem cell transplant. These receptors were collected from a boy in the first two years of life who had a stem cell transplant for SCID, so the T cells may come from the graft donor.

This clonotype was detected only a few times. This chain joins TRBV6-1 and TRBJ1-5; TRBD1 might be the D (5 bases). Deletions cut 9 bases from V and 4 bases from J, with 16 bases between. Per germline, CDR1 MNHNS and CDR2 SASEGT. This CDR3 is built from 14 residues. CDR3 nucleotide sequence: TGTGCCAGTGTTTTGGGGCGGGGTAATCAGCCCCAGCATTTT. Its protein is CASVLGRGNQPQHF.

The table lists this clonotype with a few counts. The V call is TRBV5-1, the J call TRBJ2-7, with a possible D match to TRBD1 (5 bases). The CDR3 extends over 15 amino acids. Germline V lookup: CDR1 SGHRS, CDR2 YFSETQ. V was cut by 0 bases and J by 3 bases, with 13 bases left in between. The CDR3, as DNA: TGCGCCAGCAGCTTGGAGCCAGGGCTGAACTACGAGCAGTACTTC. Protein sequence: CASSLEPGLNYEQYF. Using reference TRBV5-1 and TRBJ2-7 for the parts outside the CDR3, the full variable domain is KAGVTQTPRYLIKTRGQQVTLSCSPISGHRSVSWYQQTPGQGLQFLFEYFSETQRNKGNFPGRFSGRQFSNSRSEMNVSTLELGDSALYLCASSLEPGLNYEQYFGPGTRLTVT.

The chain couples TRBV28 to TRBJ2-1; tentative D call: TRBD1 (6 bases). The CDR3 consists of 15 residues. The V gene lost 5 bases and the J gene lost 8 bases, with 19 bases spanning the gap. Looked up from germline, CDR1 is MDHEN and CDR2 is SYDVKM. The CDR3 region is CASSPQGRPRDEQFF. The CDR3 nucleotides read TGTGCCAGCAGTCCACAGGGACGGCCGAGGGATGAGCAGTTCTTC.

This clonotype was counted between two and nine times. The rearrangement links TRBV4-2 to TRBJ2-5; no firm D call. V shed 0 bases and J shed 1 base, with 6 bases lying between them. Germline assignment: CDR1 LGHNA and CDR2 YNFKEQ. This CDR3 spans 14 amino acids. The CDR3 protein is CASSQERVQETQYF. The CDR3 nucleotides are TGTGCCAGCAGCCAAGAAAGGGTCCAAGAGACCCAGTACTTC.

This chain connects TRBV3-1 to TRBJ1-1; unclear D gene. Germline assignment: CDR1 LGHDT and CDR2 YNNKEL (reference sequence). Trimming cost V 2 bases and J 1 base, with 8 bases left between them. The CDR3 spans 14 residues. CDR3 nucleotide sequence: TGTGCCAGCAGCCAACTCATTTCGAACACTGAAGCTTTCTTT. This encodes CASSQLISNTEAFF.

This clonotype has more than one count but fewer than ten. V is TRBV7-3 and J is TRBJ2-7; D ambiguous. This CDR3 spans 13 amino acids. V lost 5 bases, J lost 6 bases, and 14 bases lay in between. Germline loops: CDR1 SGHTA, CDR2 FQGTGA. CDR3 coding DNA: TGTGCCAGCAGCCCGTATACCCTGGGCGAGCAGTACTTC. This codes for CASSPYTLGEQYF.

V is TRBV7-9 and J is TRBJ1-1, with no clear D. The length of the CDR3 is 15 residues. Trimming removed 2 bases from V and 8 bases from J, with 18 bases in between. In germline, CDR1 is SEHNR, CDR2 FQNEAQ (reference sequence). CDR3 sequence (DNA): TGTGCCAGCAGCTTAAGGGCAGGACCGGGTTCCGAAGCTTTCTTT. Its translation is CASSLRAGPGSEAFF.

The rearrangement links TRBV29-1 to TRBJ2-2; 8 nucleotides agree with TRBD1. Germline lookup yields CDR1 SQVTM and CDR2 ANQGSEA. Losses at the gene ends were 6 bases for V and 4 bases for J; bases not matched to a gene: 7. This CDR3 has 14 amino acids. CDR3: CSVAEQGVTGELFF. Written as DNA, the CDR3 is TGCAGCGTCGCAGAACAGGGGGTCACCGGGGAGCTGTTTTTT.

The chain carries TRBV10-3 and TRBJ2-7; D gene ambiguous. V was clipped by 3 bases and J by 6 bases, with 15 bases between them. The CDR3 is 14 amino acids. In germline, CDR1 is ENHRY, CDR2 SYGVKD. This CDR3 reads CAISEPTRPGEQYF. CDR3 nucleotide sequence: TGTGCCATCAGTGAACCGACACGGCCCGGCGAGCAGTACTTC.

This clonotype was seen only a few times. The chain recombines TRBV7-9 with TRBJ2-7; 9 nucleotides line up with TRBD1. The germline V gene encodes CDR1 SEHNR and CDR2 FQNEAQ (reference sequence). CDR3 length equals 15 residues. Unmatched junction bases numbered 10, after V lost 5 bases and J lost 5 bases. This chain's CDR3 is CASSQLGTGFHEQYF. The CDR3 region has the DNA TGTGCCAGCAGCCAATTGGGGACAGGGTTCCACGAGCAGTACTTC.